This TCR beta chain was profiled in a study of control samples from healthy donors and cancer patients. This CDR3 has 14 residues. CDR1 is SQVTM, CDR2 ANQGSEA, per germline. J was trimmed by 7 bases and V by 8 bases; bases with no gene match: 12. This clone has a single count. The protocol was immunoSEQ multiplex PCR, while the TCRdb copy is restricted to in-frame clones and leaves out a portion. The profile shows 170,000 or so clones, over 85% of them singletons. This chain joins TRBV29-1 and TRBJ2-1; 9 nucleotides line up with TRBD2. Sequenced: blood. The receptor comes from a woman between 40 and 50 years old in good health. CDR3 bases: TGCAGCACTCGACTAGCGGAGGGGTGGAATGAGCAGTTCTTC. Translating gives CSTRLAEGWNEQFF.